This is a list of T cell receptor beta chains from one sample in a study of blood T cell repertoires in COVID-19. Using immunoSEQ multiplex PCR, the repertoire was profiled, and TCRdb retains in-frame clones only, with some absent. Here the sample spans 200,000 to 250,000 clones, roughly nine tenths being singletons. The sequenced material came from peripheral blood. The receptors were gathered from a woman in her forties or fifties with COVID-19, enrolled during active disease. Each CDR3 is given with its conserved first and last residue. D genes are given only for firm matches. Not every row has a clone size; where given, it reads once, few, many or a size class.

size: -; D: TRBD1; V: TRBV2; J: TRBJ1-5; DNA: TGTGCCAGCAGTTCTTCTTTGACAGGGCCTAATCAGCCCCAGCATTTT; CDR3: CASSSSLTGPNQPQHF
size: -; D: -; V: TRBV14; J: TRBJ2-5; DNA: TGTGCCAGCAGCCCTACCGGCCCAAGGGCGGGGGAGACCCAGTACTTC; CDR3: CASSPTGPRAGETQYF
size: -; D: TRBD1; V: TRBV5-8; J: TRBJ1-3; DNA: TGTGCCAGCAGCTTCCGGGACAGGGTGACTGGAAACACCATATATTTT; CDR3: CASSFRDRVTGNTIYF
size: -; D: TRBD2; V: TRBV7-2; J: TRBJ2-3; DNA: TGTGCCAGCAGCCCACTAACCCCCTTTAGCGGGGACACAGATACGCAGTATTTT; CDR3: CASSPLTPFSGDTDTQYF
size: -; D: TRBD2; V: TRBV30; J: TRBJ2-5; DNA: TGTGCCTGGAGTGATAGGCGGGGGGCCCGAATGACCCAGTACTTC; CDR3: CAWSDRRGARMTQYF
size: few; D: TRBD1; V: TRBV18; J: TRBJ1-2; DNA: TGTGCCAGCTCACCTCAGGGGGCTGGCGGCTACACCTTC; CDR3: CASSPQGAGGYTF
size: -; D: -; V: TRBV13; J: TRBJ2-5; DNA: TGTGCCAGCCGAGGGCAGGGGAAAGAGACCCAGTACTTC; CDR3: CASRGQGKETQYF
size: -; D: -; V: TRBV15; J: TRBJ2-3; DNA: TGTGCCACCAGCAGAGCTGTGACAAGCACAGATACGCAGTATTTT; CDR3: CATSRAVTSTDTQYF
size: -; D: TRBD1; V: TRBV3-1/TRBV3-2; J: TRBJ1-1; DNA: TGTGCCAGCAGCCATCCGATCCCGGGACAGGGTGGGGTATGGACTGAAGCTTTCTTT; CDR3: CASSHPIPGQGGVWTEAFF
size: -; D: TRBD1; V: TRBV19; J: TRBJ1-5; DNA: TGTGCCAGTAGTTCAAGGACAGGGCGTACACAGCCCCAGCATTTT; CDR3: CASSSRTGRTQPQHF
size: once; D: -; V: TRBV3-1/TRBV3-2; J: TRBJ2-7; DNA: TGTGCCAGCAGCCTGAGACAGCCTCCTTTTGACGAGCAGTACTTC; CDR3: CASSLRQPPFDEQYF
size: -; D: -; V: TRBV12-1; J: TRBJ2-1; DNA: TGTGCCAGCAGCCAGGGACAGAGCTCCTACAATGAGCAGTTCTTC; CDR3: CASSQGQSSYNEQFF
size: -; D: TRBD1; V: TRBV7-2; J: TRBJ1-1; DNA: TGTGCCAGCAGCTTAGATGTGGGACAGACTGAAGCTTTCTTT; CDR3: CASSLDVGQTEAFF
size: -; D: -; V: TRBV7-2; J: TRBJ1-5; DNA: TGTGCCAGCAGCGACTACCTTAGCAATCAGCCCCAGCATTTT; CDR3: CASSDYLSNQPQHF
size: -; D: TRBD1; V: TRBV30; J: TRBJ1-2; DNA: TGTGCCTGGAGTGTTGGGACAGGGAATTATGGCTACACCTTC; CDR3: CAWSVGTGNYGYTF
size: -; D: -; V: TRBV3-1/TRBV3-2; J: TRBJ2-5; DNA: TGTGCCAGCAGTTCCGGGGGGCGGCCGGAGACCCAGTACTTC; CDR3: CASSSGGRPETQYF
size: -; D: TRBD1; V: TRBV7-2; J: TRBJ2-2; DNA: TGTGCCAGCAGCTGGACAGGGAGCGGGGAGCTGTTTTTT; CDR3: CASSWTGSGELFF
size: -; D: TRBD2; V: TRBV27; J: TRBJ2-1; DNA: TGTGCCAGCAGTTTATCGGGACTAGCAGGATATAATGAGCAGTTCTTC; CDR3: CASSLSGLAGYNEQFF
size: once; D: TRBD1; V: TRBV10-3; J: TRBJ2-3; DNA: TGTGCCTCCAGGGGACAGGTTCAAATGGATACGCAGTATTTT; CDR3: CASRGQVQMDTQYF
size: once; D: TRBD1; V: TRBV2; J: TRBJ2-1; DNA: TGTGCCAGCAGTGAATCGGGACAGGGGGTCTACAATGAGCAGTTCTTC; CDR3: CASSESGQGVYNEQFF
size: -; D: TRBD1; V: TRBV5-1; J: TRBJ2-3; DNA: TGCGCCAGCAGCTTGGCCCTGGGACAGGGTGTAGATACGCAGTATTTT; CDR3: CASSLALGQGVDTQYF
size: -; D: -; V: TRBV5-1; J: TRBJ1-6; DNA: TGCGCCAGCAGCTTGGCCGGGGGAGAGGGTTCACCCCTCCACTTT; CDR3: CASSLAGGEGSPLHF
size: -; D: -; V: TRBV6-2/TRBV6-3; J: TRBJ2-1; DNA: TGTGCCAGCAGTTCCCGGAGGTACAATGAGCAGTTCTTC; CDR3: CASSSRRYNEQFF
size: -; D: TRBD1; V: TRBV5-1; J: TRBJ1-2; DNA: TGCGCCAGCAACCCAAGCAGGGGGCTAGGTGGCTACACCTTC; CDR3: CASNPSRGLGGYTF
size: -; D: -; V: TRBV2; J: TRBJ1-2; DNA: TGTGCCATCCTTAGCTTCCGGGGCTACACCTTC; CDR3: CAILSFRGYTF
size: -; D: TRBD2; V: TRBV7-2; J: TRBJ2-7; DNA: TGTGCCAGCGGATGGACTAGCGGGGGGGCCTGGGACGAGCAGTACTTC; CDR3: CASGWTSGGAWDEQYF
size: -; D: TRBD1; V: TRBV15; J: TRBJ1-2; DNA: TGTGCCACCAGCAGAGGTGCCACCGGACAGGGCCTTGGAGGCTACACCTTC; CDR3: CATSRGATGQGLGGYTF
size: -; D: -; V: TRBV28; J: TRBJ1-4; DNA: TGTGCCAGCAGTTCCGGGACACTTAATGAAAAACTGTTTTTT; CDR3: CASSSGTLNEKLFF
size: -; D: TRBD1; V: TRBV5-6; J: TRBJ1-4; DNA: TGTGCCAGCAGCACCGGGACAGGGGGTGGTGAAAAACTGTTTTTT; CDR3: CASSTGTGGGEKLFF
size: once; D: TRBD1; V: TRBV11-3; J: TRBJ2-1; DNA: TGTGCCAGCTCATCCGGGACAGGGTCCTACAATGAGCAGTTCTTC; CDR3: CASSSGTGSYNEQFF
size: -; D: TRBD2; V: TRBV5-1; J: TRBJ2-3; DNA: TGCGCCAGCAGCTCGCCCGGGACTACAACAGATACGCAGTATTTT; CDR3: CASSSPGTTTDTQYF
size: -; D: -; V: TRBV27; J: TRBJ2-5; DNA: TGTGCCAGCAGTTTTGGGGGGGCGCGAGAGACCCAGTACTTC; CDR3: CASSFGGARETQYF
size: once; D: -; V: TRBV5-6; J: TRBJ2-3; DNA: TGTGCCAGCAGCTTGGGCTCAGGCCAACGCACAGATACGCAGTATTTT; CDR3: CASSLGSGQRTDTQYF
size: few; D: -; V: TRBV15; J: TRBJ2-3; DNA: TGTGCCACCAGCAGATCGTCAGGAGATACGCAGTATTTT; CDR3: CATSRSSGDTQYF
size: -; D: -; V: TRBV20-1; J: TRBJ2-7; DNA: TGCAGGGTAGACACCTCCTACGAGCAGTACTTC; CDR3: CRVDTSYEQYF
size: -; D: TRBD1; V: TRBV7-2; J: TRBJ1-5; DNA: TGTGCCAGCAGCTTAGTCCCTCCAGGGGGCGGTTCCAGCAATCAGCCCCAGCATTTT; CDR3: CASSLVPPGGGSSNQPQHF
size: -; D: -; V: TRBV6-5; J: TRBJ1-1; DNA: TGTGCCAGCAGGGAGGCCCTAGGGAACACTGAAGCTTTCTTT; CDR3: CASREALGNTEAFF
size: few; D: -; V: TRBV6-5; J: TRBJ1-2; DNA: TGTGCCAGCAGTTACTCGGGGGGAGGGCATGGCTACACCTTC; CDR3: CASSYSGGGHGYTF
size: once; D: -; V: TRBV24-1; J: TRBJ2-5; DNA: TGTGCCACCAAGGACAACAAAAGTAAGAGTGGCCAGTACTTC; CDR3: CATKDNKSKSGQYF
size: -; D: -; V: TRBV12-5; J: TRBJ1-2; DNA: TGTGCTAGTGTGGACTCGGACAGCCCCTCGGAAGGCTACACCTTC; CDR3: CASVDSDSPSEGYTF
size: -; D: -; V: TRBV13; J: TRBJ2-7; DNA: TGTGCCAGCAGTATGGGGCAAACCCCCCCCTACGAGCAGTACTTC; CDR3: CASSMGQTPPYEQYF
size: -; D: TRBD1; V: TRBV11-2; J: TRBJ1-1; DNA: TGTGCCAGCAGCCCAATACAAGGGGGCGCATGGAACACTGAAGCTTTCTTT; CDR3: CASSPIQGGAWNTEAFF
size: -; D: -; V: TRBV10-3; J: TRBJ1-5; DNA: TGTGCCATCAGTGGGGTCACGCAGGGTTACAATCAGCCCCAGCATTTT; CDR3: CAISGVTQGYNQPQHF
size: -; D: TRBD1; V: TRBV19; J: TRBJ1-1; DNA: TGTGCCAGTAGTATGACGGGACAGCTTTTGATGAACACTGAAGCTTTCTTT; CDR3: CASSMTGQLLMNTEAFF
size: -; D: TRBD1; V: TRBV7-9; J: TRBJ2-7; DNA: TGTGCCAGCAGCAACGGACAGGGGACCGAGCAGTACTTC; CDR3: CASSNGQGTEQYF
size: -; D: -; V: TRBV5-1; J: TRBJ1-1; DNA: TGCGCCAGCAGCTTCGTACGGGGCACTGAAGCTTTCTTT; CDR3: CASSFVRGTEAFF
size: -; D: TRBD1; V: TRBV7-9; J: TRBJ2-6; DNA: TGTGCCAGCAGCTCCGGGACAGGGACTGGGGCCAACGTCCTGACTTTC; CDR3: CASSSGTGTGANVLTF
size: few; D: TRBD1; V: TRBV27; J: TRBJ1-5; DNA: TGTGCCAGCAGTTTATACCCGACAGGGGGCAATTTT; CDR3: CASSLYPTGGNF
size: once; D: -; V: TRBV2; J: TRBJ1-2; DNA: TGTGCCAGCAGTGAAGAACTGAACGGGGGCTACACCTTC; CDR3: CASSEELNGGYTF
size: once; D: -; V: TRBV5-6; J: TRBJ2-1; DNA: TGTGCCAGCAGCTTCACAGGGAAGGGACACAATGAGCAGTTCTTC; CDR3: CASSFTGKGHNEQFF